The rows below give T cell receptor beta chains drawn from one sample of a study of somatic mutations in cytotoxic T cells in rheumatoid arthritis. The data were produced by immunoSEQ multiplex PCR, yet TCRdb's version contains in-frame clones alone and is incomplete. The profile covers approximately 15,000 clones, with approximately 70% appearing a single time and about 10% taken by the ten largest. The specimen sequenced was CD8+ T cells sorted from blood. These receptors all stem from an adult with rheumatoid arthritis. CDR3s include the opening cysteine and the closing phenylalanine or tryptophan. Each record gives: D gene, V gene, clone size, J gene, CDR3 DNA, CDR3 protein. A D gene is named only where the DNA matches it firmly. Clone size is stated in some rows and not others, as once, few, many or a class when expanded.

TRBD2,TRBV7-6,-,TRBJ2-3,TGTGCCAGCAGCCTAGGGGTAGCGGGGGGGCAAGCAACAGATACGCAGTATTTT,CASSLGVAGGQATDTQYF
TRBD1,TRBV11-2,-,TRBJ2-1,TGTGCCAGCAGCTCCGGGACAGGGACTCTCTTC,CASSSGTGTLF
-,TRBV4-1,medium-sized,TRBJ1-1,TGCGCCAGCAGCCGAAGATCAGCTGGAGTAGAAACTGAAGCTTTCTTT,CASSRRSAGVETEAFF
-,TRBV7-9,-,TRBJ2-4,TGTGCCAGCAGCTTGTTAAGCAACATTCAGTACTTC,CASSLLSNIQYF
-,TRBV6-6,-,TRBJ1-4,TGTGCCAGCAGCCAGGGAGCCACTTTAACTAATGAAAAACTGTTTTTT,CASSQGATLTNEKLFF
-,TRBV9,-,TRBJ1-1,TGTGCCAGCAGCCCACAGGGGAACACTGAAGCTTTCTTT,CASSPQGNTEAFF
-,TRBV21-1,-,TRBJ1-1,TGTGCCAGCAGCAAAGGGGAAGCGAGAACTGAAGCTTTCTTT,CASSKGEARTEAFF
-,TRBV7-7,few,TRBJ2-7,TGTGCTAGCAGCTTATATGAGGGTTCCTCCTACGAGCAGTACTTC,CASSLYEGSSYEQYF
-,TRBV20-1,-,TRBJ2-1,TGCAGTGCTAGAGACCAGCACGAGCAGTTCTTC,CSARDQHEQFF
-,TRBV11-2,few,TRBJ1-1,TGTGCCAGCAGCTTAGAAGGGGCTATGAACACTGAAGCTTTCTTT,CASSLEGAMNTEAFF
TRBD1,TRBV19,few,TRBJ1-1,TGTGCCAGTAGGCCTGGACAGGGGAGCACTGAAGCTTTCTTT,CASRPGQGSTEAFF
-,TRBV7-3,-,TRBJ1-1,TGTGCCAGCAGCTTCGGTATGAACACTGAAGCTTTCTTT,CASSFGMNTEAFF
TRBD2,TRBV7-9,-,TRBJ2-6,TGTGCCAGCAGCTCAAAGGGTAGCGGGGGGTCAGGGGCCAACGTCCTGACTTTC,CASSSKGSGGSGANVLTF
-,TRBV6-5,-,TRBJ2-7,TGTGCCAGGAGGGACTGCGGGCACGAGCAGTACTTC,CARRDCGHEQYF
-,TRBV5-6,-,TRBJ1-5,TGTGCCAGCAGCTACTACCGAACGGCCAATCAGCCCCAGCATTTT,CASSYYRTANQPQHF
-,TRBV5-1,-,TRBJ2-7,TGCGCCAGCAGCTTGGATGCAGTTATGACCTACGAGCAGTACTTC,CASSLDAVMTYEQYF
-,TRBV10-3,-,TRBJ1-5,TGTGCCATCAAATCGGGCGGCAATCAGCCCCAGCATTTT,CAIKSGGNQPQHF
-,TRBV7-2,-,TRBJ1-1,TGTGCCAGCAGCTCGAGGTATCTGAACACTGAAGCTTTCTTT,CASSSRYLNTEAFF
-,TRBV13,-,TRBJ1-4,TGTGCCAGCAGCACACGAAAGGACGAAAAACTGTTTTTT,CASSTRKDEKLFF
TRBD2,TRBV10-3,-,TRBJ2-3,TGTGCCATCAGTGAGAAAACCGGGACTAGCGGGGGGTACACAGATACGCAGTATTTT,CAISEKTGTSGGYTDTQYF
-,TRBV7-3,-,TRBJ1-2,TGTGCCAGCAGCTTAACAGGGGGGGACGGCTACACCTTC,CASSLTGGDGYTF
-,TRBV4-1,few,TRBJ1-2,TGCGCCAGCAGTCATAACAGGGACCATGGCTACACCTTC,CASSHNRDHGYTF
-,TRBV19,-,TRBJ1-1,TGTGCCAGTAGTAGCCACAGGGTGCTGAACACTGAAGCTTTCTTT,CASSSHRVLNTEAFF
-,TRBV10-2,-,TRBJ2-3,TGCGCCAGCGGGGGTAGGCGAACAGATACGCAGTATTTT,CASGGRRTDTQYF
-,TRBV27,few,TRBJ2-7,TGTGCCAGCAGTTTGGCGGCTCAGAGCGAGCAGTACTTC,CASSLAAQSEQYF
TRBD1,TRBV5-6,-,TRBJ2-2,TGTGCCAGCAGCTCAGGGACAGGGGCCGGGGAGCTGTTTTTT,CASSSGTGAGELFF
-,TRBV7-5,-,TRBJ1-4,TGTGTCAGAAGCTCCCGGGACCCAACTAATGAAAAACTGTTTTTT,CVRSSRDPTNEKLFF
TRBD1,TRBV9,-,TRBJ2-1,TGTGCCAGCAGCGCCCAGAGACAGGGGGGTTGGAATGAGCAGTTCTTC,CASSAQRQGGWNEQFF
TRBD2,TRBV4-1,few,TRBJ2-3,TGCGCCAGCAGCCAAGATCCGGCGGGGGGGGCCTCCTTTGATACGCAGTATTTT,CASSQDPAGGASFDTQYF
-,TRBV6-5,medium-sized,TRBJ2-1,TGTGCCAGCGGGGACCGATGGGGAGACAATGAGCAGTTCTTC,CASGDRWGDNEQFF
TRBD2,TRBV10-2,-,TRBJ2-1,TGCGCCAGCAGAGCGGGGGTGGGCAATGAGCAGTTCTTC,CASRAGVGNEQFF
-,TRBV14,-,TRBJ1-1,TGTGCCAGCAGCCCGATGAGGCAGAACACTGAAGCTTTCTTT,CASSPMRQNTEAFF
-,TRBV6-6,large,TRBJ2-7,TGTGCCAGCAGTTACGACCATATCTCCTACGAGCAGTACTTC,CASSYDHISYEQYF
-,TRBV28,-,TRBJ2-3,TGTGCCAGCAGTTTTAGGGCGCCCCCGACGGATACGCAGTATTTT,CASSFRAPPTDTQYF
-,TRBV5-6,-,TRBJ1-2,TGTGCCAGCCAGGAGGGGAACTATGGCTACACCTTC,CASQEGNYGYTF
-,TRBV25-1,-,TRBJ1-1,TGTGCCAGCAGTGACAGGAACACTGAAGCTTTCTTT,CASSDRNTEAFF
-,TRBV6-6,-,TRBJ2-3,TGTGCCAGCAGTTACACGGCAGATACGCAGTATTTT,CASSYTADTQYF
-,TRBV7-6,-,TRBJ1-6,TGTGCCAGCAGCCTGGGCCCAGGAGAATATAATTCACCCCTCCACTTT,CASSLGPGEYNSPLHF
-,TRBV28,medium-sized,TRBJ2-3,TGTGCCAGCAGTTCGGGTCTCAGCACAGATACGCAGTATTTT,CASSSGLSTDTQYF
TRBD2,TRBV2,once,TRBJ2-3,TGTGCCAGCTTTGGACTAGCGGGAGCCACAGATACGCAGTATTTT,CASFGLAGATDTQYF